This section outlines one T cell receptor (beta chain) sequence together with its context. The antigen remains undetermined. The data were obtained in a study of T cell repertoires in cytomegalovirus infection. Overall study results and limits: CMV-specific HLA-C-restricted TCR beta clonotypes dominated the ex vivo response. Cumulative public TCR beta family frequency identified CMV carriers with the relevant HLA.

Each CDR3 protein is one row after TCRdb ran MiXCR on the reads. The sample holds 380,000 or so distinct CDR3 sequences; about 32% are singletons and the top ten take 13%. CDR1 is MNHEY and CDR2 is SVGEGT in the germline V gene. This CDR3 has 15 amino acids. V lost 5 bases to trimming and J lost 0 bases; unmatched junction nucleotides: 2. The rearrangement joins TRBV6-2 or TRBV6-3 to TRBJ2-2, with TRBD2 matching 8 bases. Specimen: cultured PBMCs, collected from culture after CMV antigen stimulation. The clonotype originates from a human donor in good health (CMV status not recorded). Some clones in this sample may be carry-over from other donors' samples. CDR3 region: CASSPGGTNTGELFF. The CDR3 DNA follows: TGTGCCAGCAGTCCGGGGGGGACGAACACCGGGGAGCTGTTTTTT.